This T cell receptor beta chain was observed in a study of control samples from healthy donors and cancer patients. The table came from immunoSEQ multiplex PCR; TCRdb's copy has only in-frame clones and leaves some out. The table lists tens of thousands of clones, less than 90% of them singletons. The CDR3 length is 15 residues. Germline CDR1 and CDR2: LGHNA and YSLEER. V was cut by 3 bases and J by 1 base, with 12 bases left in between. Input material: PBMCs. The TCR was taken from a woman aged 45-59 years with colorectal cancer. The rearrangement links TRBV4-3 to TRBJ1-2; maybe TRBD1 (5 bases). DNA for the CDR3: TGCGCCAGCAGCCACCAGCTTGACAGTAACTATGGCTACACCTTC. This translates into CASSHQLDSNYGYTF.